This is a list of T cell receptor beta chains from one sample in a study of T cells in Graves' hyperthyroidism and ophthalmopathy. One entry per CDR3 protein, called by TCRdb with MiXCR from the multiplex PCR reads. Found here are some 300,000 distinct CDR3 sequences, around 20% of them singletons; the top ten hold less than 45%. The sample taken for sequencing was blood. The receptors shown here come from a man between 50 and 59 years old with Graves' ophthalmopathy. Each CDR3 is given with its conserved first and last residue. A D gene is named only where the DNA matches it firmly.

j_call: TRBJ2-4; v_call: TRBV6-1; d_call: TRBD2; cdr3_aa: CASSEFASGSVSKNIQYF
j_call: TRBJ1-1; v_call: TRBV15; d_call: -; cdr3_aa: CATSRDDREAFF
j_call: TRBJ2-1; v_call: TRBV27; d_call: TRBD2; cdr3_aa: CASSFTSGRGSYNEQFF
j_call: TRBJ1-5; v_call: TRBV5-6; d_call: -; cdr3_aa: CASSLGHLPDQPQHF
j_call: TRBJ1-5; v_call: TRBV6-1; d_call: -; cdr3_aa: CASSPYSNQPQHF
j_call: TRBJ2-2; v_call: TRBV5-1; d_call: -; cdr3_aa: CASSSSRAGATGELFF
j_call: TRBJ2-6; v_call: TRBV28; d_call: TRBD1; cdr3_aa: CASSSPTGESSGANVLTF
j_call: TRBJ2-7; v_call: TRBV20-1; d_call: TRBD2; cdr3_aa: CSAPGRAFGGRASNEQYF
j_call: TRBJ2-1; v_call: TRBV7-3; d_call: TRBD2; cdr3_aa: CASSVGLAGPNEQFF
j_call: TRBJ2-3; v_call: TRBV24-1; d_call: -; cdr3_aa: CATSDGPDTQYF
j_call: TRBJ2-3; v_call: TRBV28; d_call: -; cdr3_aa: CASSPGQFSTDTQYF
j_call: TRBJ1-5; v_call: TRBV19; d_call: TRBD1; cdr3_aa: CASKTRQGSNQPQHF
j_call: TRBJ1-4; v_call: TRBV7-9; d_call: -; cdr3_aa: CASSPNGGNEKLFF
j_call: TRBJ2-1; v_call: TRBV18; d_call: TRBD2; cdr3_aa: CASSPKLAGVVESGNAEQFF
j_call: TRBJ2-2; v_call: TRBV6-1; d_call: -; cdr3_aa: CASKLLDLQNTGELFF
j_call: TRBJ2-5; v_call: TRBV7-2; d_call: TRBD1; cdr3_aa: CASSFDRGGGETQYF
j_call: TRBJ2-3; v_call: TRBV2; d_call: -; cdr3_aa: CAVSGTGTDTQYF
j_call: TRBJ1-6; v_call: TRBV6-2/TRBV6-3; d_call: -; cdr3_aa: CASRKGGSPLHF
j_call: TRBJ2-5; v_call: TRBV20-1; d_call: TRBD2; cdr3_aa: CSGSDSGGTETQYF
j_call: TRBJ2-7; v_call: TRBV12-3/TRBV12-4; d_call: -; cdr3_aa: CASSRGTPPYEQYF
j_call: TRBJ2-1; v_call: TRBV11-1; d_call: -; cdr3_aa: CASSRLRGNEQFF
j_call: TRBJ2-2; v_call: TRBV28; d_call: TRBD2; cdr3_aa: CASSLTGGDSGELFF
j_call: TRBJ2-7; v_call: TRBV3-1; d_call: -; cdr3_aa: CASSRSSYEQYF
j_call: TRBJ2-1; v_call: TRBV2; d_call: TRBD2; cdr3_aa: CASSEAPRGGAQFF
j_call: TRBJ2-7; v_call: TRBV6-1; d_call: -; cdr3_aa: CASSYGRELGSYEQYF
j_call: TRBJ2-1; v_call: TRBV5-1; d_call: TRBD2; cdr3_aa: CASSLAGLAGDYEQFF
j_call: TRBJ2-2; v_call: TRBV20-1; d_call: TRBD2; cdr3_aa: CSASPPSGNTGELFF
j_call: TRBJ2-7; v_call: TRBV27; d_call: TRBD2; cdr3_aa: CASSPGLAGGSDEQYF
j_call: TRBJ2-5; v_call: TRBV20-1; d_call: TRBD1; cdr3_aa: CSRTGKETQYF
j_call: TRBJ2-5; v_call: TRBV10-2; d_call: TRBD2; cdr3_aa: CASSEGLAGQTQYF
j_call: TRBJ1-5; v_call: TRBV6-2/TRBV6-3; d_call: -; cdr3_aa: CASSYNPFGGGPQHF
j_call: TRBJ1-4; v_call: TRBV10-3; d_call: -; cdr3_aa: CAISESSGGGEKLFF
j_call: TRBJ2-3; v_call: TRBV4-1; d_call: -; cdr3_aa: CASSQVYPASSTDTQYF
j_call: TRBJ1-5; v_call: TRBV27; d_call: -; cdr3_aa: CASSYLDSNQPQHF
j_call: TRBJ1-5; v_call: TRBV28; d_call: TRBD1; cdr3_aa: CATKQGYNQPQHF
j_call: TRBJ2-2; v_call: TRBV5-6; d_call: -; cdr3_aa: CASSLFHPRGRSNTGELFF
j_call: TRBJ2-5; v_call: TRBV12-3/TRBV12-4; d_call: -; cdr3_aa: CASSPFGKGTQYF
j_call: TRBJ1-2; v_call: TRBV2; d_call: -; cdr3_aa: CASSEQGRSGYTF
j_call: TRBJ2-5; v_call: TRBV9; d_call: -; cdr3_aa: CASSQDGDQETQYF
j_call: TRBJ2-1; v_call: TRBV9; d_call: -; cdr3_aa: CASSPRTAYNEQFF
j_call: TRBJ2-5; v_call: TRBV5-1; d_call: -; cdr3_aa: CASSLSAGSQETQYF